This entry lists 5 T cell receptor beta chains sequenced from one sample in a study of blood T cell repertoires in COVID-19. The repertoire was sequenced with immunoSEQ multiplex PCR; TCRdb's copy has only in-frame clones and lacks some. This sample carries approximately 280,000 clones, about 89% of them seen once, and the ten largest clones take 2% to 2.5%. The sequenced material came from peripheral blood. These receptors came from a man aged 50-60 years with acute or convalescent COVID-19.

In the case of this clone: One end of the junction is discordant with germline, which a read error may explain. This chain joins TRBV5-1 and TRBJ2-3; weak D call: TRBD2 (5 bases). CDR1 is SGHRS and CDR2 is YFSETQ in the germline V gene. The CDR3 covers 13 residues. The CDR3 DNA is TGCGCCAGCAGGCAGCCTAGCACGGATACGCAGTATTTT. Translated, it gives CASRQPSTDTQYF.

The rearrangement joins TRBV15 to TRBJ1-4, with 7 bases identical to TRBD1. The germline gives CDR1 LNHNV, CDR2 YYDKDF (reference sequence). CDR3 length: 19 residues. Losses at the gene ends were 6 bases for V and 0 bases for J; bases not matched to a gene: 16. For the CDR3, the DNA is TGTGCCACCAGACGACAGGGTGGGAGCCCCGGAGCAACTAATGAAAAACTGTTTTTT. Amino acids: CATRRQGGSPGATNEKLFF.

V and J are TRBV14 and TRBJ1-4; D unresolved. Trimming shortened V by 3 bases and J by 3 bases, and 14 bases separated the two germline ends. The CDR3 covers 16 residues. The germline gives CDR1 SGHDN, CDR2 FVKESK. The CDR3 nucleotides are TGTGCCAGCAGCCAGGGCCGGTTGGCCGCTAATGAAAAACTGTTTTTT. Protein sequence: CASSQGRLAANEKLFF.

This chain connects TRBV9 to TRBJ2-3; tentative D call: TRBD2 (6 bases). Germline V gene sequence: CDR1 SGDLS, CDR2 YYNGEE. The CDR3 contains 16 residues. Trimming left V 4 bases short and J 3 bases short, with 18 bases between. This CDR3 reads CASSPRGRGPTDTQYF. DNA of the CDR3: TGTGCCAGCAGCCCCCGCGGGCGGGGACCGACAGATACGCAGTATTTT.

The rearrangement uses TRBV4-1 and TRBJ2-1; 7 bases line up with TRBD1. The ends lost 2 bases at V and 6 bases at J; junction bases unmatched: 7. This CDR3 is built from 15 residues. Germline CDR1 reads MGHRA; CDR2 reads YSYEKL. CDR3 bases: TGCGCCAGCAGCCAACGGACAGGAATGATCAATGAGCAGTTCTTC. Its protein product is CASSQRTGMINEQFF.